Following are 2 T cell receptor beta chains from one sample sequenced in a study of T cells in Graves' hyperthyroidism and ophthalmopathy. Amplified regions were TCR beta CDR3 sequences from RNA transcripts. Carried out on the TCR CDR3, a first-round RT-PCR used the HTBI primer set. TCRdb itself ran the multiplex PCR reads through MiXCR, one entry per CDR3 protein. The table has approximately 430,000 distinct CDR3 sequences, under 15% seen once. Sequencing used blood. Every receptor here comes from a man younger than 35 with Graves' ophthalmopathy.

There are a few counts of this clonotype. The rearrangement joins TRBV10-2 to TRBJ2-2, with unresolved D. Trimming removed 6 bases at V and 0 bases at J, with 8 bases between. The germline CDR1 and CDR2 sequences are WSHSY and SAAADI. CDR3 length: 14 residues. The CDR3 DNA reads as TGCGCCAGCAGGACTCTAGCGAACACCGGGGAGCTGTTTTTT. As protein: CASRTLANTGELFF.

This clonotype has at least ten counts. The gene calls are TRBV11-2 and TRBJ1-4; unclear D gene. Germline CDR1 SGHAT, CDR2 FQNNGV. Trimming left V 4 bases short and J 0 bases short, with 12 bases between. The CDR3 sequence is 16 residues long. The CDR3: CASSYSRHATNEKLFF. The CDR3 DNA reads TGTGCCAGCAGCTACTCCAGACACGCAACTAATGAAAAACTGTTTTTT.